Following are 3 T cell receptor beta chains from one sample sequenced in a study of T-cell reconstitution after alpha-beta-depleted transplantation in children. Unique molecular identifiers were incorporated into the prepared TCRbeta library. TCRdb ran MiXCR on the PCR reads and lists one entry per CDR3 protein. The table records about 230,000 distinct CDR3 sequences, approximately 9.9% of them present only once. Here the sequenced sample was PBMCs from the stem cell graft donor, taken from the stem cell graft. The source of these receptors is a human donor who donated a stem cell graft to a child with SCID.

There are a few counts of this clonotype. The genes are TRBV7-3 and TRBJ1-1; D might be TRBD1 (5 bases). This CDR3 has 14 amino acids. With 0 bases removed from V and 5 bases from J, the gap between germline ends came to 10 bases. The germline V gene has CDR1 SGHTA and CDR2 FQGTGA. This CDR3 is CASSLTAGWTEAFF. The CDR3 DNA is TGTGCCAGCAGCTTAACGGCAGGGTGGACTGAAGCTTTCTTT.

This clonotype was seen ten or more times. The genes are TRBV12-3 or TRBV12-4 and TRBJ2-7; 9 nucleotides agree with TRBD1. V shed 7 bases and J 5 bases; nucleotides not matched to a gene: 12. CDR3 size: 15 residues. The CDR3 sequence is CASTLGQGKRDEQYF. CDR3 nucleotide sequence: TGTGCCAGCACCTTGGGACAGGGTAAAAGAGACGAGCAGTACTTC.

This clonotype was recorded at least ten times. The V and J genes are TRBV12-3 or TRBV12-4 and TRBJ2-7, with D perhaps TRBD1 or TRBD2 (5 bases each). The CDR3 consists of 16 residues. V shed 6 bases and J shed 3 bases, with 21 bases lying between them. CDR3 sequence reads: CASSPGDRGSGYEQYF. CDR3 DNA: TGTGCCAGCAGCCCAGGAGACAGAGGGTCTGGCTACGAGCAGTACTTC.